This is a list of T cell receptor beta chains from one sample in a study of blood T cell repertoires in COVID-19. This table comes from immunoSEQ multiplex PCR, and its TCRdb copy is limited to in-frame clones, with some not included. The top ten clones hold 1.5% of a sample with around 220,000 clones, around 88% of them seen once. Sequencing was done on a sample of peripheral blood. These receptors all stem from a man aged 18 to 30 with active or convalescent COVID-19. CDR3s include the opening cysteine and the closing phenylalanine or tryptophan. A D gene is named only where the DNA matches it firmly. A row's size may be missing; if present it is once, few, many or a size class.

>TRBJ2-2|-|TRBD1|TRBV9
CASSVGQGGTGELFF
TGTGCCAGCAGCGTAGGACAGGGCGGCACCGGGGAGCTGTTTTTT
>TRBJ1-1|-|-|TRBV18
CASSQQGPDTEAFF
TGTGCCAGCTCACAACAGGGCCCCGACACTGAAGCTTTCTTT
>TRBJ1-1|-|TRBD1|TRBV18
CASSPRNPGTGVNTEAFF
TGTGCCAGCTCACCACGGAATCCCGGGACAGGGGTGAACACTGAAGCTTTCTTT
>TRBJ1-2|-|-|TRBV24-1
CATSGRAGGYTF
TGTGCCACCAGTGGCCGCGCCGGTGGCTACACCTTC
>TRBJ2-7|-|-|TRBV27
CASSLRGLVYEQYF
TGTGCCAGCAGCCTTCGGGGACTTGTCTACGAGCAGTACTTC
>TRBJ2-7|once|TRBD1|TRBV2
CASVKSRDRGGGEQYF
TGTGCCAGCGTTAAGAGCCGGGACAGGGGCGGGGGCGAGCAGTACTTC
>TRBJ2-1|-|TRBD1|TRBV28
CASSLITGTGNEQFF
TGTGCCAGCAGTTTGATCACCGGGACAGGGAATGAGCAGTTCTTC
>TRBJ2-7|-|TRBD1|TRBV5-1
CASSQDRVAYEQYF
TGCGCCAGCAGCCAGGACAGGGTGGCCTACGAGCAGTACTTC
>TRBJ2-2|-|TRBD2|TRBV4-1
CASSQTSGGTGELFF
TGCGCCAGCAGCCAGACTAGCGGAGGGACCGGGGAGCTGTTTTTT
>TRBJ2-1|-|-|TRBV6-5
CASAGHQGDNEQFF
TGTGCCAGCGCTGGACACCAAGGGGACAATGAGCAGTTCTTC
>TRBJ2-5|-|-|TRBV6-2/TRBV6-3
CASSYLGYGQETQYF
TGTGCCAGCAGTTACTTGGGCTATGGGCAAGAGACCCAGTACTTC
>TRBJ1-2|-|-|TRBV7-2
CASSPFTGDAGYTF
TGTGCCAGCAGCCCCTTTACAGGTGACGCGGGCTACACCTTC
>TRBJ1-3|-|-|TRBV7-2
CASSLSGSGNTIYF
TGTGCCAGCAGCTTATCAGGGTCTGGAAACACCATATATTTT
>TRBJ2-3|-|TRBD1|TRBV7-8
CASSSGTGNTDTQYF
TGTGCCAGCAGTTCCGGGACAGGGAACACAGATACGCAGTATTTT
>TRBJ2-3|-|TRBD2|TRBV7-9
CASSPGLAGADTQYF
TGTGCCAGCAGCCCGGGACTAGCGGGAGCAGATACGCAGTATTTT
>TRBJ2-1|-|TRBD2|TRBV19
CASSPALAGIYEQFF
TGTGCCAGTAGCCCCGCACTAGCGGGAATCTATGAGCAGTTCTTC
>TRBJ2-1|-|TRBD1|TRBV7-2
CASSARQGYYNEQFF
TGTGCCAGCAGTGCAAGACAGGGGTATTACAATGAGCAGTTCTTC
>TRBJ2-1|-|TRBD2|TRBV7-8
CASSEIAGGNYNEQFF
TGTGCCAGCTCGGAGATAGCGGGAGGGAACTACAATGAGCAGTTCTTC
>TRBJ1-3|-|-|TRBV27
CASSLWPGLGNTIYF
TGTGCCAGCAGTTTATGGCCAGGGTTGGGAAACACCATATATTTT
>TRBJ1-6|-|-|TRBV5-1
CASTKNGRGSPLHF
TGCGCCAGCACAAAAAACGGGAGGGGCTCACCCCTCCACTTT
>TRBJ1-5|-|TRBD1|TRBV30
CAWSTGGTDFYSNQPQHF
TGTGCCTGGAGTACCGGTGGGACAGACTTTTATAGCAATCAGCCCCAGCATTTT
>TRBJ2-2|-|-|TRBV29-1
CSVDAEFTGELFF
TGCAGCGTTGATGCGGAATTCACCGGGGAGCTGTTTTTT
>TRBJ2-1|many|TRBD2|TRBV27
CASSPLAGGGNEQFF
TGTGCCAGCAGTCCCCTAGCGGGAGGGGGGAATGAGCAGTTCTTC
>TRBJ1-5|-|-|TRBV19
CASGEQGRSNQPQHF
TGTGCCAGTGGTGAACAGGGAAGAAGCAATCAGCCCCAGCATTTT
>TRBJ1-6|-|-|TRBV6-5
CASSYSDSAASPLHF
TGTGCCAGCAGTTACTCTGACAGCGCGGCTTCACCCCTCCACTTT
>TRBJ1-4|-|TRBD1|TRBV6-5
CASSQTGTGSEKLFF
TGTGCCAGCAGTCAGACCGGGACAGGGTCTGAAAAACTGTTTTTT
>TRBJ1-2|-|-|TRBV28
CASSLGQGGYGYTF
TGTGCCAGCAGTTTAGGCCAGGGCGGCTATGGCTACACCTTC
>TRBJ2-4|-|-|TRBV28
CASSFRGSVTKNIQYF
TGTGCCAGCAGTTTCAGAGGGAGCGTCACCAAAAACATTCAGTACTTC
>TRBJ1-2|-|TRBD1|TRBV3-1/TRBV3-2
CASSARDRGSGYTF
TGTGCCAGCAGCGCCCGGGACAGGGGGTCTGGCTACACCTTC
>TRBJ1-5|-|-|TRBV5-1
CASAPGGSNQPQHF
TGCGCCAGTGCCCCCGGCGGGAGCAATCAGCCCCAGCATTTT
>TRBJ2-1|once|TRBD1|TRBV2
CASGTGRNEQFF
TGTGCCAGCGGGACAGGGCGGAATGAGCAGTTCTTC
>TRBJ2-3|-|TRBD2|TRBV5-1
CASSLQLAGGTDTQYF
TGCGCCAGCAGCTTACAACTAGCGGGAGGAACAGATACGCAGTATTTT
>TRBJ2-5|once|-|TRBV28
CASSLIQRQETQYF
TGTGCCAGCAGTTTGATACAGCGGCAAGAGACCCAGTACTTC
>TRBJ1-1|-|-|TRBV19
CASQKTGFTEAFF
TGTGCCAGTCAGAAAACAGGTTTCACTGAAGCTTTCTTT
>TRBJ2-5|-|-|TRBV6-2/TRBV6-3
CASSYSRLTETQYF
TGTGCCAGCAGTTACTCTAGACTAACAGAGACCCAGTACTTC
>TRBJ2-7|-|-|TRBV7-2
CASSLLVDTSYEQYF
TGTGCCAGCAGCTTACTTGTGGACACCTCCTACGAGCAGTACTTC
>TRBJ1-5|-|-|TRBV6-2/TRBV6-3
CASSYSQGSKPQHF
TGTGCCAGCAGTTACTCGCAGGGGTCGAAGCCCCAGCATTTT
>TRBJ1-2|-|TRBD1|TRBV5-5
CASSLFGQGENGYTF
TGTGCCAGCAGCTTGTTTGGCCAGGGGGAAAATGGCTACACCTTC
>TRBJ2-1|-|-|TRBV10-1
CASSDVAPRGLSEQFF
TGCGCCAGCAGTGATGTGGCCCCGCGGGGTTTATCTGAGCAGTTCTTC
>TRBJ1-6|-|TRBD1|TRBV10-2
CASSVGQGANNSPLHF
TGCGCCAGCAGTGTGGGACAGGGGGCAAATAATTCACCCCTCCACTTT
>TRBJ2-7|-|-|TRBV6-2/TRBV6-3
CASSAGLTLKQYF
TGTGCCAGCAGTGCCGGACTAACTTTGAAGCAGTACTTC
>TRBJ2-7|few|-|TRBV14
CASSQDIPGSSYEQYF
TGTGCCAGCAGCCAAGATATTCCCGGGAGCTCCTACGAGCAGTACTTC
>TRBJ2-1|-|-|TRBV11-2
CASSLDRRGQRYNEQFF
TGTGCCAGCAGCTTAGATCGGCGGGGACAGAGATACAATGAGCAGTTCTTC
>TRBJ2-7|-|TRBD1|TRBV7-9
CASSTTDRGWYEQYF
TGTGCCAGCAGCACCACCGACAGGGGTTGGTACGAGCAGTACTTC
>TRBJ2-7|-|-|TRBV12-3/TRBV12-4
CASSFSGDEQYF
TGTGCCAGCAGTTTTTCAGGGGACGAGCAGTACTTC
>TRBJ1-1|-|-|TRBV5-1
CASSPMGHQNTEAFF
TGCGCCAGCAGCCCAATGGGACACCAGAACACTGAAGCTTTCTTT
>TRBJ2-2|-|-|TRBV7-9
CASSLSSAGGELFF
TGTGCCAGCAGCTTATCGAGTGCAGGCGGGGAGCTGTTTTTT
>TRBJ2-1|-|TRBD2|TRBV29-1
CSVGTSGNEQFF
TGCAGCGTTGGGACTAGCGGGAATGAGCAGTTCTTC
>TRBJ1-4|once|TRBD1|TRBV2
CASNEGAEEKLFF
TGTGCCAGCAATGAGGGGGCTGAGGAAAAACTGTTTTTT
>TRBJ1-6|-|TRBD1|TRBV27
CASRQGNSPLHF
TGTGCCAGCAGACAGGGGAATTCACCCCTCCACTTT
>TRBJ1-5|-|-|TRBV4-1
CASSQDFPGVQPQHF
TGCGCCAGCAGCCAAGATTTTCCGGGGGTTCAGCCCCAGCATTTT
>TRBJ2-3|-|TRBD2|TRBV5-1
CASSPGLGKDTQYF
TGCGCCAGCAGCCCGGGACTAGGTAAAGATACGCAGTATTTT
>TRBJ1-1|-|-|TRBV11-2
CASSSYNTEAFF
TGTGCCAGCAGCTCCTACAACACTGAAGCTTTCTTT
>TRBJ2-1|-|-|TRBV11-2
CASSLDRGNEQFF
TGTGCCAGCAGCTTAGATAGGGGAAATGAGCAGTTCTTC
>TRBJ2-2|-|TRBD1|TRBV4-1
CASSQDLQGTGELFF
TGCGCCAGCAGCCAAGACTTACAGGGGACCGGGGAGCTGTTTTTT
>TRBJ2-3|-|TRBD2|TRBV29-1
CSVRLATDTQYF
TGCAGCGTTCGACTAGCCACAGATACGCAGTATTTT
>TRBJ1-5|-|TRBD1|TRBV7-9
CASSLGVGTDSNQPQHF
TGTGCCAGCAGCTTAGGGGTAGGGACAGATAGCAATCAGCCCCAGCATTTT